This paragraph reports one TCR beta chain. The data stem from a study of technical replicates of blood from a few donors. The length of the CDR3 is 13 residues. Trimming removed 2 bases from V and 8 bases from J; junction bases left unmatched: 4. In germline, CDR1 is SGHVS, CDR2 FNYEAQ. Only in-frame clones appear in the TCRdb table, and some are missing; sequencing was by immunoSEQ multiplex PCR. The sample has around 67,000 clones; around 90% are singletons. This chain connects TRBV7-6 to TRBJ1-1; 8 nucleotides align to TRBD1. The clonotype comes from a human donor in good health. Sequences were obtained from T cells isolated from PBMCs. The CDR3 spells CASSLLQGAEAFF. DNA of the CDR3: TGTGCCAGCAGCTTACTCCAGGGGGCAGAAGCTTTCTTT.